The clone carrying this TCR beta chain rates as medium-sized (0.01 to 0.1%). By two-round multiplex PCR, the TCR beta CDR3 was amplified from genomic DNA. First-round PCR amplification was performed with primers specific to each TRBV and TRBJ gene. One entry per CDR3 protein, called by TCRdb with MiXCR from the multiplex PCR reads. Found here are some 11,000 distinct CDR3 sequences, 45% to 65% of them singletons; the top ten hold over 7%. The CDR3 runs 15 residues. Trimming left V 6 bases short and J 4 bases short, with 16 bases between. In germline, CDR1 is MNHEY, CDR2 SMNVEV (reference sequence). These data originate in a study of prognosis after radiotherapy for stage I lung cancer.

Sequencing used PBMCs, obtained before or after stereotactic body radiation therapy (not recorded which). This TCR derives from a donor aged 50 or older with non-small cell lung cancer. The chain combines TRBV27 with TRBJ1-3; D not resolved. The CDR3 nucleotides read TGTGCCAGCAGCCGAGGGCCGAGCGAAGGAAACACCATATATTTT. This gives the protein CASSRGPSEGNTIYF.